Shown below are 4 T cell receptor beta chains from a single sample sequenced in a study of OX40 agonist ivuxolimab in advanced cancers. Method: immunoSEQ multiplex PCR; TCRdb's copy keeps in-frame clones and lacks some. The repertoire consists of 50,000 or so clones, with roughly nine tenths occurring once and the leading ten covering 6.5% to 8%. The sequencing used CD4+ or CD8+ T cells sorted from blood, collected in a trial of the OX40 agonist ivuxolimab. These receptor sequences come from an adult with an advanced solid tumor such as melanoma, head and neck, liver or kidney cancer.

This chain links TRBV5-1 with TRBJ1-1, with TRBD1 matching 9 bases. Germline assignment: CDR1 SGHRS and CDR2 YFSETQ. V gave up 3 bases and J gave up 6 bases; unmatched junction bases: 6. This CDR3 is 14 amino acids long. As DNA, the CDR3 is TGCGCCAGCAGCTCACGGACAGGGGAAGCTGAAGCTTTCTTT. This encodes CASSSRTGEAEAFF.

The J gene is TRBJ2-1, the V gene TRBV10-3; 11 bases map to TRBD2. CDR1 and CDR2 from the germline V gene are ENHRY and SYGVKD. J gave up 5 bases and V 4 bases, and 7 bases lay outside the gene matches. The CDR3 is 16 amino acids. CDR3 nucleotides: TGTGCCATCAGTGGGGAACTAGCGGGGGTTAACAATGAGCAGTTCTTC. Protein: CAISGELAGVNNEQFF.

The chain links TRBV4-1 to TRBJ1-4; D gene ambiguous. The CDR3 runs 16 residues. Between the trimmed V and J ends, which lost 0 bases and 8 bases, there was a span of 16 bases. From germline, CDR1 is MGHRA and CDR2 YSYEKL. The CDR3, as DNA: TGCGCCAGCAGCCAAGATAGTCGGCAGGCACGAGAAAAACTGTTTTTT. Translating gives CASSQDSRQAREKLFF.

This rearrangement joins TRBV11-2 to TRBJ1-1, with D tentatively TRBD1 (5 bases). Per germline, CDR1 SGHAT and CDR2 FQNNGV. Trimming cost V 0 bases and J 7 bases, with 15 bases left between them. This CDR3 is 15 amino acids long. This CDR3 reads CASSLDGGVTVEAFF. The CDR3 DNA reads as TGTGCCAGCAGCTTAGATGGGGGAGTGACAGTTGAAGCTTTCTTT.